Presented here are 23 T cell receptor beta chains from one specimen sequenced in a study of cytomegalovirus exposure and HLA in healthy donors. 60 Vbeta and 13 Jbeta primers were used in PCR. Data came from immunoSEQ multiplex PCR; TCRdb stores just in-frame clones and leaves some out. The ten top clones account for approximately 5.9%, within a sample of approximately 40,000 clones. Sequences were obtained from PBMCs. The receptors originated from a human donor in good health.

The chain links TRBV13 to TRBJ1-1; the D gene is possibly TRBD1 (5 bases). This CDR3 spans 17 amino acids. The V gene lost 4 bases and the J gene lost 1 base, with 19 bases spanning the gap. CDR1 is PRHDT, CDR2 FYEKMQ, per germline (reference sequence). The CDR3 sequence: CASSSPGAYRKNTEAFF. CDR3 nucleotides: TGTGCCAGCAGCTCGCCTGGTGCGTACAGGAAGAACACTGAAGCTTTCTTT.

This chain links TRBV6-1 with TRBJ1-2; tentative D call: TRBD1 (6 bases). Per the germline V gene, CDR1 is MNHNS and CDR2 is SASEGT. Between the trimmed V and J ends, which lost 7 bases and 7 bases, there was a span of 16 bases. The CDR3 has 13 residues. As DNA, the CDR3 is TGTGCCAGCAACCTACAGGGTACAAGTGGCTACACCTTC. Amino acids: CASNLQGTSGYTF.

The chain joins TRBV7-6 to TRBJ1-2, with a tentative D call TRBD1 (6 bases). Trimming cost V 3 bases and J 3 bases, with 14 bases left between them. The CDR3 runs to 15 residues. The germline V gene encodes CDR1 SGHVS and CDR2 FNYEAQ. The CDR3 DNA is TGTGCCAGCAGCTTGATGGCAGGGGACGACTATGGCTACACCTTC. This encodes CASSLMAGDDYGYTF.

Here the CDR3 DNA reads TGTGCCAGCAGTTTAAGGCAGGGGGTAAACACTGAAGCTTTCTTT. It yields the protein CASSLRQGVNTEAFF. The gene calls are TRBV27 and TRBJ1-1; 7 nucleotides line up with TRBD1. The CDR3 totals 15 residues. The germline V gene encodes CDR1 MNHEY and CDR2 SMNVEV (reference sequence). The V and J ends lost 2 bases and 2 bases, in that order; junction bases with no gene match: 5.

This sequence joins TRBV9 and TRBJ1-2, with unresolved D. The V end lost 4 bases, the J end lost 5 bases, and 6 bases lay between the germline ends. CDR1 is SGDLS, CDR2 YYNGEE, per germline. CDR3 size: 11 residues. The CDR3 sequence is CASSKAYGYTF. Written as DNA, the CDR3 is TGTGCCAGCAGCAAAGCATATGGCTACACCTTC. Full variable domain (remainder filled in from reference TRBV9 and TRBJ1-2): DSGVTQTPKHLITATGQRVTLRCSPRSGDLSVYWYQQSLDQGLQFLIQYYNGEERAKGNILERFSAQQFPDLHSELNLSSLELGDSALYFCASSKAYGYTFGSGTRLTVV.

Here the CDR3 DNA reads TGCGCCAGCAGCCAAGTCGGGGATCAGCCCCAGCATTTT. Its protein is CASSQVGDQPQHF. This chain joins TRBV4-1 and TRBJ1-5; no clear D. The V gene lost 1 base and the J gene lost 5 bases, with 6 bases spanning the gap. CDR3 length equals 13 residues. Per germline, CDR1 MGHRA and CDR2 YSYEKL.

J is TRBJ1-2 and V is TRBV28; 7 bases map to TRBD1. Germline CDR1 is MDHEN and CDR2 is SYDVKM. This CDR3 has 17 amino acids. With 1 base clipped from V and 4 bases from J, the junction kept 12 bases outside the gene matches. The CDR3 nucleotides are TGTGCCAGCAGTTTATACTCAGGGGGGAGACACCTCTATGGCTACACCTTC. It yields the protein CASSLYSGGRHLYGYTF.

The genes are TRBV5-1 and TRBJ2-7; 8 bases line up with TRBD1. Germline V gene lookup returns CDR1 SGHRS and CDR2 YFSETQ. Germline trimming cut 4 bases from V and 3 bases from J; bases unmatched to any gene: 9. The CDR3 loop spans 15 amino acids. In DNA form, the CDR3 reads TGCGCCAGCAGCATCAGGGGGCCCCAGGACTACGAGCAGTACTTC. Residues: CASSIRGPQDYEQYF.

The CDR3 region is CASSPGQGGANNEQFF. DNA of the CDR3: TGTGCCAGCTCACCTGGACAGGGGGGTGCGAACAATGAGCAGTTCTTC. This chain joins TRBV18 and TRBJ2-1; 10 positions agree with TRBD1. The V gene's germline CDR1 is KGHSH and CDR2 LQKENI. Trimming removed 3 bases from V and 5 bases from J; junction bases left unmatched: 7. This CDR3 has 16 residues.

V gene TRBV27 combines with J gene TRBJ1-1; 7 positions match TRBD1. This CDR3 is 17 amino acids long. Germline CDR1 and CDR2: MNHEY and SMNVEV (reference sequence). The ends lost 5 bases at V and 0 bases at J; junction bases unmatched: 12. CDR3 sequence (DNA): TGTGCCAGCAGTACAACCGCTACCGGGACAGTGAACACTGAAGCTTTCTTT. Translation: CASSTTATGTVNTEAFF.

The gene calls are TRBV18 and TRBJ1-1, with a weak D call TRBD1 (5 bases). V was shortened by 4 bases and J by 2 bases, with 8 bases between the two germline ends. CDR1 and CDR2 from the germline V gene are KGHSH and LQKENI. CDR3 length: 13 residues. DNA of the CDR3: TGTGCCAGCTCACGTGACAGCAACACTGAAGCTTTCTTT. Its translation: CASSRDSNTEAFF.

This chain joins TRBV2 and TRBJ1-6, with D maybe TRBD1 (5 bases). This CDR3 region has 14 residues. V dropped 6 bases and J dropped 6 bases, with 12 bases sitting between them. Germline lookup yields CDR1 SNHLY and CDR2 FYNNEI. CDR3 sequence: CASRPLQVNSPLHF. The DNA for the CDR3 is TGTGCCAGCAGGCCCCTACAGGTTAATTCACCCCTCCACTTT.

The J gene is TRBJ2-3, the V gene TRBV30, with 12 positions matching TRBD2. Germline V gene lookup returns CDR1 GTSNPN and CDR2 SVGIG (reference sequence). The V and J ends lost 3 bases and 4 bases, in that order; junction bases with no gene match: 11. The CDR3 has 17 residues. The CDR3 loop is CAWRLAGGGFRSDTQYF. Here the CDR3 DNA reads TGTGCCTGGAGACTAGCGGGGGGCGGATTTCGGTCAGATACGCAGTATTTT.

The CDR3 nucleotides read TGTGCTACCAGCCCGCCGGGACTGCGCACCGGGGAGCTGTTTTTT. Residues: CATSPPGLRTGELFF. This chain uses TRBV7-3 with TRBJ2-2, with TRBD2 as a possible D gene (6 bases). This CDR3 region has 15 residues. CDR1 and CDR2 from the germline V gene are SGHTA and FQGTGA.

The chain is built from TRBV27 and TRBJ2-1; 9 bases match TRBD2. Germline assignment: CDR1 MNHEY and CDR2 SMNVEV (reference sequence). CDR3 length: 14 residues. V was clipped by 3 bases and J by 8 bases; unmatched bases: 5. CDR3 sequence: CASSFDSGGDEQFF. As DNA, the CDR3 is TGTGCCAGCAGTTTCGATAGCGGGGGCGATGAGCAGTTCTTC.

The chain carries TRBV27 and TRBJ1-1, with 7 bases lining up with TRBD1. The CDR3 length is 15 residues. Germline assignment: CDR1 MNHEY and CDR2 SMNVEV (reference sequence). After removal of 2 bases from V and 3 bases from J, the junction contained 6 bases not matched to a gene. In DNA form, the CDR3 reads TGTGCCAGCAGTTTACTACAGGGGTTGGACACTGAAGCTTTCTTT. This translates into CASSLLQGLDTEAFF.

As concerns this clone: The germline gene is not matched at one end of the junction; a read error may be the cause. The chain combines TRBV18 with TRBJ1-1; D ambiguous. CDR1 is KGHSH and CDR2 is LQKENI in the germline V gene. This CDR3 contains 13 residues. The CDR3 here is CASSPQPNTEAFF. The CDR3 nucleotides are TGTGCCAGCTCACCTCAACCGAACACCGAAGCTTTCTTT.

The genes are TRBV14 and TRBJ1-2, with no clear D. CDR3 length: 16 amino acids. Germline CDR1 is SGHDN and CDR2 is FVKESK. The ends were cut back, 0 bases at V and 5 bases at J, with 16 bases in the middle. The CDR3 is CASSQDRLRSRYGYTF. In nucleotides, the CDR3 is TGTGCCAGCAGCCAAGATAGATTACGGTCTCGGTATGGCTACACCTTC.

The rearrangement links TRBV6-4 to TRBJ1-1; 8 bases line up with TRBD1. Germline lookup yields CDR1 MRHNA and CDR2 SNTAGT. The CDR3 totals 13 residues. Germline trimming cut 6 bases from V and 1 base from J; bases unmatched to any gene: 1. CDR3 nucleotides: TGTGCCAGCAGGGGGACAGGGAACACTGAAGCTTTCTTT. Amino acid sequence: CASRGTGNTEAFF.

The J gene is TRBJ1-4, the V gene TRBV4-1, with D perhaps TRBD1 (6 bases). The V and J ends lost 0 bases and 8 bases respectively, with 13 bases between them. Germline V CDR1 and CDR2: MGHRA, YSYEKL. The CDR3 contains 15 residues. The CDR3 DNA follows: TGCGCCAGCAGCCAAGACGGACAGCCGGGGGAAAAACTGTTTTTT. It specifies CASSQDGQPGEKLFF.

This chain links TRBV6-6 with TRBJ1-5; 11 bases align to TRBD1. V lost 2 bases to trimming and J lost 6 bases; unmatched junction nucleotides: 6. CDR1 and CDR2 (germline): MNHNY, SVGAGI (reference sequence). The CDR3 runs 16 residues. Here the CDR3 DNA reads TGTGCCAGCAGTTACGGACAGGGGGCCAGAGGTCAGCCCCAGCATTTT. Translating gives CASSYGQGARGQPQHF.

The chain joins TRBV9 to TRBJ2-2, with D possibly TRBD2 on 7 matching bases. CDR3 length equals 15 residues. The V end lost 2 bases, the J end lost 5 bases, and 13 bases lay between the germline ends. CDR1 and CDR2 from the germline V gene are SGDLS and YYNGEE. The CDR3: CASSVLGGGTGELFF. Here the CDR3 DNA reads TGTGCCAGCAGCGTCCTAGGGGGAGGGACCGGGGAGCTGTTTTTT.

The V call is TRBV7-9, the J call TRBJ1-6, with D uncertain. The CDR3 has 16 residues. Per germline, CDR1 SEHNR and CDR2 FQNEAQ (reference sequence). V lost 5 bases to trimming and J lost 0 bases, with 11 bases between them. The CDR3 here is CASSPRASSYNSPLHF. As DNA, the CDR3 is TGTGCCAGCAGCCCGCGGGCTAGCTCCTATAATTCACCCCTCCACTTT. Full variable domain (rest looked up from reference TRBV7-9 and TRBJ1-6): DTGVSQNPRHKITKRGQNVTFRCDPISEHNRLYWYRQTLGQGPEFLTYFQNEAQLEKSRLLSDRFSAERPKGSFSTLEIQRTEQGDSAMYLCASSPRASSYNSPLHFGNGTRLTVT.